This T cell receptor (beta chain) was profiled in a study of T cell repertoires in cytomegalovirus infection. Turning to the study itself: Indicated by public TCR beta signatures were CMV infection and matching HLA type. General observations from the study: The response measured ex vivo was dominated by TCR beta clonotypes (HLA-C-restricted and CMV-specific).

Using its own MiXCR run on the reads, TCRdb lists one record per CDR3 protein. In the table there are 200,000 to 300,000 distinct CDR3 sequences, roughly 13% of which are singletons. There are many counts of this clonotype. Its antigen is not known. Trimming removed 5 bases at V and 7 bases at J, with 18 bases between. Germline V gene data show CDR1 as SGHTA and CDR2 as FQGNSA. The CDR3 contains 15 residues. The chain combines TRBV7-2 with TRBJ1-5; D gene ambiguous. Material: PBMCs. This receptor was identified in a human donor in good health (CMV status not recorded). Some clones in this sample may be carry-over from other donors' samples. CDR3 nucleotides: TGTGCCAGCAGCCTAACTGGGCAGGATGGCCAGCCCCAGCATTTT. It is translated as CASSLTGQDGQPQHF.